This T cell receptor (beta chain) is drawn from a study of T cell responses to AZD1222 COVID-19 vaccine. Study-wide background: Both about-4-week and about-12-week second-dose recipients were combined.

The V end was cut by 0 bases, the J end by 3 bases, with 7 bases between. The CDR3 is made up of 14 amino acids. Germline V gene lookup returns CDR1 SGDLS and CDR2 YYNGEE. Points from the study as a whole: Donors in the cohort were predominantly white British and more often female, and clonal diversity was possibly underestimated. The study found vaccine-associated CD4 TCRs spanning spike, dominant at 160-218 and 743-854. Recipients of AZD1222 seropositive at baseline numbered only 6 or 7.

This clone was picked up a small number of times. Its target is not known. Sequencing used immunoSEQ multiplex PCR; TCRdb keeps in-frame clones, though not all of them. The profile covers some 120,000 clones, with approximately 86% appearing a single time and around a tenth taken by the ten largest. This sequence originates from an adult in good health. The source was peripheral blood, collected on day 0 of AZD1222 vaccination. This rearrangement joins TRBV9 to TRBJ1-3; tentative D call: TRBD1 (6 bases). The CDR3 DNA follows: TGTGCCAGCAGCGTAGAGGGGGATGGAAACACCATATATTTT. As protein: CASSVEGDGNTIYF.